What follows are 7 T cell receptor beta chains derived from one specimen sequenced in a study of blood T cell repertoires in COVID-19. Sequencing was performed with immunoSEQ multiplex PCR; in TCRdb, only in-frame clones are kept and a portion is missing. This sample has about 59,000 clones, with approximately 80% found just once. Sequenced: peripheral blood. The receptors were gathered from a man aged 80 or over with acute or convalescent COVID-19.

This clone was seen a single time. This chain connects TRBV20-1 to TRBJ1-4; D is possibly TRBD1 (6 bases). The germline gives CDR1 DFQATT, CDR2 SNEGSKA (reference sequence). The CDR3 consists of 11 residues. The CDR3 DNA follows: TGCGCGTCCGAGGACAGTGAAAAACTGTTTTTT. It translates to CASEDSEKLFF.

This chain joins TRBV6-5 and TRBJ1-6; TRBD1 aligns across 7 bases. CDR1 and CDR2 (germline): MNHEY, SVGAGI. The CDR3 spans 15 residues. J gave up 8 bases and V 6 bases, and 10 bases lay outside the gene matches. CDR3 sequence: CASRRDSNRDSPLHF. DNA of the CDR3: TGTGCCAGCAGGAGGGACAGCAACAGGGATTCACCCCTCCACTTT.

The V call is TRBV3-1 (or the pseudogene TRBV3-2), the J call TRBJ1-1; 7 nucleotides align to TRBD1. CDR1 LGHDT and CDR2 YNNKEL come from the germline V gene (reference sequence). There are 14 residues in the CDR3. The junction had 6 bases not matched to a gene; V was cut back by 0 bases and J by 8 bases. DNA for the CDR3: TGTGCCAGCAGCCAAGATCTGAGGGGGCCCGAAGCTTTCTTT. Translation gives CASSQDLRGPEAFF.

The chain carries TRBV5-1 and TRBJ2-7, with a tentative D call TRBD2 (6 bases). V was pared by 0 bases and J by 0 bases, with 7 bases between. This CDR3 comprises 14 residues. The germline V gene has CDR1 SGHRS and CDR2 YFSETQ. The CDR3 protein is CASSLDSGSYEQYF. The CDR3 coding sequence is TGCGCCAGCAGCTTGGATAGCGGCTCCTACGAGCAGTACTTC.

This chain links TRBV7-2 with TRBJ2-5, with 10 bases aligning to TRBD2. The V segment lost 2 bases and the J segment 5 bases; nucleotides outside the gene matches: 5. The CDR3 length is 15 residues. Germline V gene lookup returns CDR1 SGHTA and CDR2 FQGNSA. DNA for the CDR3: TGTGCCAGCAGCTTAACTAGCGGGGAGTGGGAGACCCAGTACTTC. It specifies CASSLTSGEWETQYF.

The CDR3 loop reads CASSNLPGDYNSPLHF. CDR3 in DNA: TGTGCCAGCAGCAACTTGCCCGGGGACTATAATTCACCCCTCCACTTT. The chain is built from TRBV7-8 and TRBJ1-6, with no clear D. The V gene's germline CDR1 is SGHVS and CDR2 FQNEAQ. The germline V and J ends were trimmed by 5 bases and 3 bases, with 14 bases remaining between them. The CDR3 spans 16 residues.

The V and J genes are TRBV6-6 and TRBJ1-2; 7 nucleotides align to TRBD1. Trimming at V came to 5 bases and at J to 3 bases, leaving 12 bases not matched to a gene. The CDR3 has 16 amino acids. Germline CDR1 and CDR2: MNHNY and SVGAGI (reference sequence). DNA of the CDR3: TGTGCCAGCAGTCGAAACCGACAGGGATTCGACTATGGCTACACCTTC. It is translated as CASSRNRQGFDYGYTF.